The TCR beta chain under discussion was sequenced for a study of shared clonotypes between healthy human individuals. Study-level information: Per donor, three plates held CD4 naive cells, three held CD4 memory, two held CD8 naive and one held CD8 memory.

Deep was the level at which the assay was run. TCRdb's copy holds only in-frame clones and misses some; the assay was immunoSEQ multiplex PCR. The sample contains about 2.4 million clones, 93% of which appear only once. Germline V gene data show CDR1 as SGHTA and CDR2 as FQGNSA. Trimming stripped 6 bases from V and 0 bases from J, with 17 bases between. This CDR3 is 16 amino acids long. This clonotype originated in a man aged 18 to 35 in good health. Some clones in this sample may be carry-over from other donors' samples. Material: naive CD4+ T cells from PBMCs. Subset denoted: CD45RA+ positively selected. V usage is TRBV7-2 and J usage is TRBJ2-5; D might be TRBD2 (6 bases). CDR3 bases: TGTGCCAGCAGTACAAGGGGTAGCGGAAACCAAGAGACCCAGTACTTC. The encoded protein is CASSTRGSGNQETQYF.